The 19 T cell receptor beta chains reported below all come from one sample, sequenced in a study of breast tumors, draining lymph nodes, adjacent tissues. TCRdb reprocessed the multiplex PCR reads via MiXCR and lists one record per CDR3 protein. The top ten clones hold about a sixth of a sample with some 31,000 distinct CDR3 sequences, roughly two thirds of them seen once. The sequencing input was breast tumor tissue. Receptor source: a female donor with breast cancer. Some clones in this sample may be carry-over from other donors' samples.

In nucleotides, the CDR3 is TGTGCCAGCAGTTGGCCGACGGGTCGCTCGAACACCGGGGAGCTGTTTTTT. It translates to CASSWPTGRSNTGELFF. This rearrangement joins TRBV6-5 to TRBJ2-2, with D unresolved. The CDR3 is made up of 17 amino acids. Deletions cut 4 bases from V and 0 bases from J, with 15 bases between. Per germline, CDR1 MNHEY and CDR2 SVGAGI.

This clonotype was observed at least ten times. The CDR3 sequence is CASSLTNRPGNEQFF. CDR3 bases: TGTGCCAGCAGCTTAACAAACAGGCCCGGTAATGAGCAGTTCTTC. The V and J genes are TRBV7-3 and TRBJ2-1, with D perhaps matching TRBD1 (5 bases). This CDR3 spans 15 amino acids. V lost 0 bases, J lost 7 bases, and 13 bases lay in between. The germline gives CDR1 SGHTA, CDR2 FQGTGA.

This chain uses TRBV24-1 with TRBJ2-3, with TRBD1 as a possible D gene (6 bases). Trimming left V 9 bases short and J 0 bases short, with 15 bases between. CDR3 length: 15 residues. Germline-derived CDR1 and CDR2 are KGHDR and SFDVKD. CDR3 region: CATQAGTTSTDTQYF. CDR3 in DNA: TGTGCCACCCAAGCCGGGACAACTAGCACAGATACGCAGTATTTT.

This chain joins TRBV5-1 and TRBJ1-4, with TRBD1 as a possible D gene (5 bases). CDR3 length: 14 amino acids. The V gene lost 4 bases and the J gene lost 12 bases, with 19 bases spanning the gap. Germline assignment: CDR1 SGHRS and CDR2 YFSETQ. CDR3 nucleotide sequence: TGCGCCAGCAGCCTTTACGGGGGTCGGGGGGAACTGTTTTTT. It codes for CASSLYGGRGELFF.

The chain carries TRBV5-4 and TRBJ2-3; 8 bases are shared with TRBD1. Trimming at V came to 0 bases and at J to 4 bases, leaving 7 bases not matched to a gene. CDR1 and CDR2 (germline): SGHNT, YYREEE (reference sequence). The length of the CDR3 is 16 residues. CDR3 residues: CASSLGAGGVSDTQYF. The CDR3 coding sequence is TGTGCCAGCAGCTTGGGGGCAGGGGGCGTCTCAGATACGCAGTATTTT.

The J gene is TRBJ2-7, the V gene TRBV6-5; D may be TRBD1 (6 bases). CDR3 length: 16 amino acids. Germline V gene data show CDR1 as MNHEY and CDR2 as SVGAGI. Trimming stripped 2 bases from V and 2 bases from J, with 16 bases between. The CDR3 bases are TGTGCCAGCAGTTACGGCGCGCAGGGGTCTCCCTACGAGCAGTACTTC. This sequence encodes CASSYGAQGSPYEQYF.

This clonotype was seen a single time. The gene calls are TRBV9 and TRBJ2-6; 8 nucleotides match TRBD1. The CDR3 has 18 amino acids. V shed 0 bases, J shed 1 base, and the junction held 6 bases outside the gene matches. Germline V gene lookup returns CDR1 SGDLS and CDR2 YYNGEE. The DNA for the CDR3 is TGTGCCAGCAGCGTAGTATGGACAGGGATATCTGGGGCCAACGTCCTGACTTTC. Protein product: CASSVVWTGISGANVLTF.

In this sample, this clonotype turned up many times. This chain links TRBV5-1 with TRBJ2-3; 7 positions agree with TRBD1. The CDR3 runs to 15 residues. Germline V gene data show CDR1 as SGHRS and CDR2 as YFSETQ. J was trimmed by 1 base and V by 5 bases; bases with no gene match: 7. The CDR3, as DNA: TGCGCCAGCAGTTTCCACGGACAGGGCACAGATACGCAGTATTTT. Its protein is CASSFHGQGTDTQYF. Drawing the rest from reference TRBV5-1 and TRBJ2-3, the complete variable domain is KAGVTQTPRYLIKTRGQQVTLSCSPISGHRSVSWYQQTPGQGLQFLFEYFSETQRNKGNFPGRFSGRQFSNSRSEMNVSTLELGDSALYLCASSFHGQGTDTQYFGPGTRLTVL.

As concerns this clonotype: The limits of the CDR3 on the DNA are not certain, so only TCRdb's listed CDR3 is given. The CDR3 protein is CASSFYICSATTSGATYNEQFF. This chain links TRBV7-9 with TRBJ2-1; TRBD2 was called by the table and not checked on the DNA. The length of the CDR3 is 22 amino acids, counting both ends. Germline CDR1 and CDR2: SEHNR and FQNEAQ (reference sequence).

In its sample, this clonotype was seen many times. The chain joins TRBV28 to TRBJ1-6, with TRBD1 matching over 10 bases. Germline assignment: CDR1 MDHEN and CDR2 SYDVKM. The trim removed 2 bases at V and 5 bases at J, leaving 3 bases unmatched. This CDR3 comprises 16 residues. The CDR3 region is CASSLGTGANNSPLHF. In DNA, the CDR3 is TGTGCCAGCAGTTTAGGGACAGGGGCGAATAATTCACCCCTCCACTTT.

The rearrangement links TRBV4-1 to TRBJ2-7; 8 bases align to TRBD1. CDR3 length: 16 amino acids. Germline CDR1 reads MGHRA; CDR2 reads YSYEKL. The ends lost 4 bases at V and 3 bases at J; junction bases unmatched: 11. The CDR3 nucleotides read TGCGCCAGCAGCCCCCGAGCAGGACAGGGAGACTACGAGCAGTACTTC. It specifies CASSPRAGQGDYEQYF.

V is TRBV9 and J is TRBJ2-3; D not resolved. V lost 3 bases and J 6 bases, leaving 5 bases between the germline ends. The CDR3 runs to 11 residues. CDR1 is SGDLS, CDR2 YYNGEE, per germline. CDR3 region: CASSALDTQYF. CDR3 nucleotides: TGTGCCAGCAGCGCCTTGGATACGCAGTATTTT.

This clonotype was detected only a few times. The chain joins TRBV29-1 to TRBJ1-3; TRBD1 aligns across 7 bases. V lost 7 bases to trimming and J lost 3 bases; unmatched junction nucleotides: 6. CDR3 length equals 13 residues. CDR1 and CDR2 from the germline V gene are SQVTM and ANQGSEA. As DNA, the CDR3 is TGCAGCGCTACCGGGACAGTTGGAAACACCATATATTTT. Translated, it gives CSATGTVGNTIYF.

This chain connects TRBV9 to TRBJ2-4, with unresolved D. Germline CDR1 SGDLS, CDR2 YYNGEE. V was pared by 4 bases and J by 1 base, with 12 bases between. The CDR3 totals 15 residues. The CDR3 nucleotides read TGTGCCAGCAGCACACTACGCCGGGCCAAAAACATTCAGTACTTC. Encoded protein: CASSTLRRAKNIQYF.

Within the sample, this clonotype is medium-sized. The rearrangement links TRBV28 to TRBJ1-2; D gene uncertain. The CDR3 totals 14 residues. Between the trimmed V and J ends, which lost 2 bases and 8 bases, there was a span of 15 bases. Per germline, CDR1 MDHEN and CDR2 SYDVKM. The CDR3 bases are TGTGCCAGCAGTTTACCGAACCGGGAGAGGGGCTACACCTTC. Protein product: CASSLPNRERGYTF.

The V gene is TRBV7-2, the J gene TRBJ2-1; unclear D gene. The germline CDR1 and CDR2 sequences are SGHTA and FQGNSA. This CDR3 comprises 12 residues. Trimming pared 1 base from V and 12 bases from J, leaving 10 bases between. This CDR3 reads CASSLGPWGQFF. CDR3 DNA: TGTGCCAGCAGCTTAGGACCATGGGGGCAGTTCTTC.

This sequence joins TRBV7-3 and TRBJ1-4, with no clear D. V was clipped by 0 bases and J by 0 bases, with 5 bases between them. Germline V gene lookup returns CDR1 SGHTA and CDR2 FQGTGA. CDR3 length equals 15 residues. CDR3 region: CASSLTGTTNEKLFF. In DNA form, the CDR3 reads TGTGCCAGCAGCTTAACAGGGACAACTAATGAAAAACTGTTTTTT.

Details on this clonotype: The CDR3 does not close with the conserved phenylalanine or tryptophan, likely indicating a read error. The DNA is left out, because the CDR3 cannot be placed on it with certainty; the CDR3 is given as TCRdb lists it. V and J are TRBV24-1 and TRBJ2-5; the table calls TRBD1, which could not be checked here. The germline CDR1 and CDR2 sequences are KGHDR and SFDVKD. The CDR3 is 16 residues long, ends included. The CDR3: CATSDPTLRDKRPHTS.

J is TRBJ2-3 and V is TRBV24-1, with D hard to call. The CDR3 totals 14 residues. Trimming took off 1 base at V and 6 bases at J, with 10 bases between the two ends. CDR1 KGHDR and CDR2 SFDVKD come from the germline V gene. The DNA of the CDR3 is TGTGCCACCAGTGATTTTGACCGATTGGATACGCAGTATTTT. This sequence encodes CATSDFDRLDTQYF.